The 24 T cell receptor beta chains below all came from one sample that was sequenced in a study of T-cell reconstitution after alpha-beta-depleted transplantation in children. Unique molecular identifiers were built into the TCRbeta library. One entry per CDR3 protein results from TCRdb running MiXCR on the PCR reads. This table holds approximately 99,000 distinct CDR3 sequences, around 6.4% found once. This sample comprised PBMCs, mostly from graft donor cells, obtained 360 days after TCRalphabeta/CD19-depleted stem cell transplant. Receptor source: a male patient between 2 and 9 years old who had a stem cell transplant for acute lymphoblastic leukemia, so the T cells may come from the graft donor.

This clonotype has at least ten counts. The chain has TRBV12-3 or TRBV12-4 and TRBJ1-4; 7 bases match TRBD1. V trimming: 1 base; J trimming: 5 bases; junction bases outside the gene matches: 1. CDR3 size: 14 residues. CDR3 nucleotide sequence: TGTGCCAGCAGTTTAGTAGGGGGCAATGAAAAACTGTTTTTT. Translating it yields CASSLVGGNEKLFF.

As regards this clonotype: The junction does not match germline at one end; this may be a read error. J is TRBJ1-3 and V is TRBV28; D call uncertain. The length of the CDR3 is 14 residues. Germline lookup yields CDR1 MDHEN and CDR2 SYDVKM. The CDR3 DNA follows: TGTGCCAGCAGGGGGTCACGCTCTGGAAGCACCATATATTTT. Its protein product is CASRGSRSGSTIYF.

The CDR3 DNA sequence: TGTGCCAGCAGCGTAGGAGGGCACACTGAAGCTTTCTTT. Protein sequence: CASSVGGHTEAFF. The rearrangement joins TRBV9 to TRBJ1-1; D is undetermined. CDR1 and CDR2 from the germline V gene are SGDLS and YYNGEE. The V end lost 0 bases, the J end lost 3 bases, and 6 bases lay between the germline ends. The CDR3 is made up of 13 amino acids.

In its sample, this clonotype was seen a few times. J is TRBJ2-7 and V is TRBV7-9; 7 bases align to TRBD2. This CDR3 has 16 residues. From germline, CDR1 is SEHNR and CDR2 FQNEAQ (reference sequence). V shed 6 bases, J shed 2 bases, and the junction held 13 bases outside the gene matches. The CDR3 is CASRTTGRGVPYEQYF. The CDR3 nucleotides read TGTGCCAGCAGAACCACCGGTCGGGGGGTACCCTACGAGCAGTACTTC.

This clonotype showed up many times. The chain couples TRBV12-3 or TRBV12-4 to TRBJ2-1; D is unresolved. There are 11 residues in the CDR3. Trimming pared 5 bases from V and 8 bases from J, leaving 7 bases between. Here the CDR3 DNA reads TGTGCCAGCAGTCTCTTTGATGAGCAGTTCTTC. Protein sequence: CASSLFDEQFF.

This clonotype appeared many times. This sequence joins TRBV9 and TRBJ2-1; 7 nucleotides align to TRBD2. CDR3 length: 15 amino acids. The V gene's germline CDR1 is SGDLS and CDR2 YYNGEE. The V gene end was trimmed by 2 bases and the J gene end by 4 bases; junction bases not matched to a gene: 6. In DNA form, the CDR3 reads TGTGCCAGCAGCGTCGGAATAGCGGGTTACAATGAGCAGTTCTTC. Translating gives CASSVGIAGYNEQFF.

Ten or more counts support this clonotype. This chain connects TRBV20-1 to TRBJ2-5; no reliable D call. The germline gives CDR1 DFQATT, CDR2 SNEGSKA (reference sequence). The V end lost 6 bases, the J end lost 6 bases, and 8 bases lay between the germline ends. There are 10 residues in the CDR3. This CDR3 is CSADLKTQYF. In DNA, the CDR3 is TGCAGTGCCGATCTGAAGACCCAGTACTTC.

V gene TRBV5-6 combines with J gene TRBJ1-2; D unresolved. Germline V gene data show CDR1 as SGHDT and CDR2 as YYEEEE. The CDR3 length is 12 residues. The V end was cut by 5 bases, the J end by 0 bases, with 5 bases between. The CDR3 coding sequence is TGTGCCAGCAGACCCGCTAACTATGGCTACACCTTC. Translated: CASRPANYGYTF.

This clonotype was picked up many times. V gene TRBV4-3 combines with J gene TRBJ1-5; no clear D. CDR1 is LGHNA and CDR2 is YSLEER in the germline V gene. The CDR3 spans 16 residues. Trimming removed 0 bases at V and 4 bases at J, with 13 bases between. The CDR3 loop reads CASSQDSAYSNQPQHF. As DNA, the CDR3 is TGCGCCAGCAGCCAAGATAGTGCCTACAGTAATCAGCCCCAGCATTTT.

In this sample, this clonotype turned up many times. This sequence joins TRBV10-3 and TRBJ1-2; 9 nucleotides match TRBD1. With 6 bases clipped from V and 7 bases from J, the junction kept 12 bases outside the gene matches. Germline values: CDR1 ENHRY, CDR2 SYGVKD. The CDR3 runs 15 residues. CDR3 amino acids: CAIRTGTGINSGYTF. The CDR3 nucleotides read TGTGCCATCAGGACCGGGACAGGGATTAATAGTGGCTACACCTTC.

This clonotype was observed a handful of times. The rearrangement uses TRBV24-1 and TRBJ1-1; D remains unclear. This CDR3 is 13 amino acids long. With 3 bases removed from V and 1 base from J, the gap between germline ends came to 5 bases. The V gene's germline CDR1 is KGHDR and CDR2 SFDVKD. In DNA, the CDR3 is TGTGCCACCAGTGATGCCGGGAACACTGAAGCTTTCTTT. Translation gives CATSDAGNTEAFF.

This clonotype was detected a few times. CDR3 sequence: CASSHVPSGPYEQYF. The CDR3 coding sequence is TGTGCCAGCAGCCACGTTCCTAGCGGTCCCTACGAGCAGTACTTC. The genes are TRBV7-2 and TRBJ2-7; 7 nucleotides agree with TRBD2. The V gene's germline CDR1 is SGHTA and CDR2 FQGNSA. The CDR3 is 15 residues long. Trimming removed 5 bases from V and 2 bases from J; junction bases left unmatched: 9.

The gene calls are TRBV3-1 and TRBJ2-3; tentatively, D is TRBD1 (7 bases). The length of the CDR3 is 18 residues. Per the germline V gene, CDR1 is LGHDT and CDR2 is YNNKEL (reference sequence). CDR3 DNA: TGTACCTTCAGTCCCGGTCCCAGACAGGGTTGGCGGGGAGATACGCAGTATTTT. Its protein product is CTFSPGPRQGWRGDTQYF.

This clonotype was seen repeatedly, ten times or more. The J gene is TRBJ2-2, the V gene TRBV9; TRBD2 agrees at 9 bases. This CDR3 has 16 amino acids. CDR1 and CDR2 from the germline V gene are SGDLS and YYNGEE. The ends lost 3 bases at V and 1 base at J; junction bases unmatched: 4. The CDR3 protein is CASSGGLAVNTGELFF. DNA for the CDR3: TGTGCCAGCAGCGGGGGACTAGCAGTGAACACCGGGGAGCTGTTTTTT.

Many counts were recorded for this clonotype. The V call is TRBV4-3, the J call TRBJ1-5; D is unresolved. Germline CDR1 reads LGHNA; CDR2 reads YSLEER. Between the trimmed V and J ends, which lost 0 bases and 6 bases, there was a span of 24 bases. There are 19 residues in the CDR3. Here the CDR3 reads CASSQEVLSGAVRGQPQHF. CDR3 DNA: TGCGCCAGCAGCCAAGAGGTACTTAGCGGAGCCGTGCGAGGTCAGCCCCAGCATTTT.

This clonotype was counted ten times or more. The V and J genes are TRBV4-2 and TRBJ2-1; 8 bases match TRBD2. CDR3 length: 13 residues. J gave up 12 bases and V 0 bases, and 4 bases lay outside the gene matches. Germline V gene data show CDR1 as LGHNA and CDR2 as YNFKEQ. CDR3 sequence (DNA): TGTGCCAGCAGCCAAGAGATCGGGAGGGTGCAGTTCTTC. The encoded protein is CASSQEIGRVQFF.

This clonotype was seen a few times. The chain has TRBV27 and TRBJ2-7; D call uncertain. Trimming took off 6 bases at V and 4 bases at J, with 13 bases between the two ends. CDR1 and CDR2 (germline): MNHEY, SMNVEV (reference sequence). The CDR3 runs 13 residues. The CDR3 nucleotides are TGTGCCAGCAGCCTGGCAGCCGGTTACGAGCAGTACTTC. This encodes CASSLAAGYEQYF.

The V call is TRBV7-8, the J call TRBJ1-2, with D uncertain. Trimming cost V 5 bases and J 2 bases, with 9 bases left between them. The germline V gene has CDR1 SGHVS and CDR2 FQNEAQ. The CDR3 runs 13 residues. CDR3: CASSLGRNYGYTF. The CDR3 region has the DNA TGTGCCAGCAGCCTTGGACGGAACTATGGCTACACCTTC.

This chain joins TRBV27 and TRBJ2-7; TRBD2 agrees at 13 bases. The V segment lost 4 bases and the J segment 3 bases; nucleotides outside the gene matches: 3. Germline V gene data show CDR1 as MNHEY and CDR2 as SMNVEV (reference sequence). The CDR3 extends over 15 amino acids. CDR3 residues: CASSWGTSGIYEQYF. In DNA form, the CDR3 reads TGTGCCAGCAGTTGGGGGACTAGCGGGATCTACGAGCAGTACTTC.

In this sample, this clonotype turned up many times. V and J are TRBV29-1 and TRBJ2-3; D may be TRBD2 (6 bases). CDR3 length equals 13 residues. Germline lookup yields CDR1 SQVTM and CDR2 ANQGSEA. V lost 8 bases, J lost 3 bases, and 15 bases lay in between. The CDR3 nucleotides read TGCAGCACAAGGGGCGGGACTACAGATACGCAGTATTTT. It encodes CSTRGGTTDTQYF.

Many counts were recorded for this clonotype. CDR3 protein: CSTLDYLTYNEQFF. Written as DNA, the CDR3 is TGCAGCACCCTGGACTACCTGACCTACAATGAGCAGTTCTTC. The J gene is TRBJ2-1, the V gene TRBV29-1; TRBD2 might be the D (6 bases). This CDR3 spans 14 amino acids. Germline loops: CDR1 SQVTM, CDR2 ANQGSEA. The ends were cut back, 8 bases at V and 2 bases at J, with 16 bases in the middle.

This clonotype has a handful of counts. The chain uses TRBV7-9 and TRBJ2-3; D is possibly TRBD2 (5 bases). Trimming left V 2 bases short and J 5 bases short, with 17 bases between. Germline loops: CDR1 SEHNR, CDR2 FQNEAQ (reference sequence). This CDR3 spans 16 amino acids. CDR3 nucleotides: TGTGCCAGCAGCTTACAATCGGGGTACCCGCAAGATACGCAGTATTTT. It is translated as CASSLQSGYPQDTQYF.

This clonotype occurred many times. This chain links TRBV10-2 with TRBJ2-4, with 8 bases that match TRBD2. The trim removed 2 bases at V and 4 bases at J, leaving 1 base unmatched. From germline, CDR1 is WSHSY and CDR2 SAAADI. CDR3 length: 14 amino acids. CDR3: CASSERGGKNIQYF. As DNA, the CDR3 is TGCGCCAGCAGTGAGCGGGGGGGGAAAAACATTCAGTACTTC.

This clonotype occurred a few times. The chain carries TRBV7-2 and TRBJ2-5, with D perhaps TRBD1 (5 bases). Deletions cut 5 bases from V and 1 base from J, with 14 bases between. This CDR3 is 15 amino acids long. Germline CDR1 reads SGHTA; CDR2 reads FQGNSA. CDR3 residues: CASSPLQELQETQYF. CDR3 nucleotide sequence: TGTGCCAGCAGCCCCCTACAGGAGCTCCAAGAGACCCAGTACTTC.